These T cell receptor beta chains were read from a single sample in a study of PD-1 blockade in classical Hodgkin lymphoma. Sequencing was performed with immunoSEQ multiplex PCR; in TCRdb, only in-frame clones are kept and a portion is missing. The sample has tens of thousands of clones; about 78% are singletons. Sequencing was performed on peripheral blood mononuclear cells (PBMCs), taken before the second cycle of nivolumab. The receptor set was obtained from a human donor with classical Hodgkin lymphoma. The CDR3 runs from the conserved cysteine through the conserved F or W. Fields, in order: clone size, D gene, CDR3 length, J gene, V gene, CDR3 protein, CDR3 DNA. D genes are given only for firm matches. Rows give clone size only sometimes, using once, few, many, or a class for an expanded clone.

few,NA,14,TRBJ2-5,TRBV6-6,CAIEGRGGGETQYF,TGTGCCATCGAAGGGCGGGGAGGTGGGGAGACCCAGTACTTC
few,NA,13,TRBJ1-2,TRBV19,CASSIPENYGYTF,TGTGCCAGTAGTATACCCGAGAACTATGGCTACACCTTC
NA,TRBD2,17,TRBJ2-5,TRBV9,CASSASGLAEGGETQYF,TGTGCCAGCAGCGCCTCCGGACTAGCGGAGGGAGGGGAGACCCAGTACTTC
NA,NA,14,TRBJ2-7,TRBV19,CASSIGTGLTGQYF,TGTGCCAGTAGTATTGGGACCGGCCTCACGGGGCAGTACTTC
once,NA,13,TRBJ2-7,TRBV7-6,CASSLDPTYEQYF,TGTGCCAGCAGCTTAGATCCCACCTACGAGCAGTACTTC
NA,NA,15,TRBJ1-1,TRBV4-2,CASSQDRAWNTEAFF,TGTGCCAGCAGCCAAGATAGGGCTTGGAACACTGAAGCTTTCTTT
many,TRBD1,16,TRBJ1-6,TRBV9,CASSVEGTGYNSPLHF,TGTGCCAGCAGCGTAGAGGGGACAGGGTATAATTCACCCCTCCACTTT
NA,NA,14,TRBJ1-1,TRBV19,CASSMGRVYTEAFF,TGTGCCAGTAGTATGGGGAGAGTTTACACTGAAGCTTTCTTT
NA,NA,12,TRBJ2-7,TRBV28,CASSSANYEQYF,TGTGCCAGCAGTTCAGCCAACTACGAGCAGTACTTC
NA,NA,13,TRBJ1-2,TRBV7-9,CASSFRGNYGYTF,TGTGCCAGCAGCTTTCGGGGCAACTATGGCTACACCTTC
NA,TRBD1,16,TRBJ1-3,TRBV6-4,CASSGFKIQGENTIYF,TGTGCCAGCAGTGGATTCAAGATACAGGGGGAAAACACCATATATTTT
NA,TRBD2,16,TRBJ2-7,TRBV7-8,CASSLAGLADSYEQYF,TGTGCCAGCAGCTTAGCCGGACTAGCGGATTCCTACGAGCAGTACTTC
once,NA,14,TRBJ2-7,TRBV5-1,CASSWWGAAYEQYF,TGCGCCAGCAGCTGGTGGGGGGCGGCCTACGAGCAGTACTTC
NA,NA,15,TRBJ1-5,TRBV27,CASSGKGGRNQPQHF,TGTGCCAGCAGTGGGAAGGGGGGTCGCAATCAGCCCCAGCATTTT
NA,NA,13,TRBJ2-7,TRBV6-1,CASSEGPSYEQYF,TGTGCCAGCAGTGAAGGGCCGTCCTACGAGCAGTACTTC
once,TRBD2,14,TRBJ2-3,TRBV5-1,CASSLAGGADTQYF,TGCGCCAGCAGCTTAGCGGGGGGCGCAGATACGCAGTATTTT
few,NA,10,TRBJ1-5,TRBV2,CASGGQPQHF,TGTGCCAGCGGGGGTCAGCCCCAGCATTTT
NA,NA,14,TRBJ1-2,TRBV6-5,CASSEPGPSYGYTF,TGTGCCAGCAGTGAGCCGGGACCCAGCTATGGCTACACCTTC
NA,NA,16,TRBJ2-7,TRBV4-2,CASSLSPGTRGAEQYF,TGTGCCAGCAGCCTTTCGCCCGGGACCAGAGGGGCCGAGCAGTACTTC
NA,NA,14,TRBJ1-1,TRBV4-1,CASSQDLGSREAFF,TGCGCCAGCAGCCAAGACCTCGGTTCTAGAGAAGCTTTCTTT
NA,NA,15,TRBJ1-5,TRBV19,CASSTRTYGNQPQHF,TGTGCCAGTAGTACACGAACTTATGGCAATCAGCCCCAGCATTTT
few,NA,11,TRBJ2-3,TRBV9,CASSVADTQYF,TGTGCCAGCAGCGTAGCAGATACGCAGTATTTT
NA,NA,16,TRBJ1-3,TRBV14,CASSQGGAATGNTIYF,TGTGCCAGCAGCCAAGGCGGGGCCGCAACTGGAAACACCATATATTTT
NA,TRBD2,17,TRBJ2-2,TRBV11-2,CASSLTSGRSRTGELFF,TGTGCCAGCAGCCTTACTAGCGGGAGATCCCGAACCGGGGAGCTGTTTTTT
few,NA,15,TRBJ1-5,TRBV6-1,CASRLTGGPNQPQHF,TGTGCCAGCAGGCTTACTGGAGGCCCCAATCAGCCCCAGCATTTT
few,NA,13,TRBJ2-1,TRBV7-3,CASSLNRYNEQFF,TGTGCCAGCAGCTTAAACCGCTACAATGAGCAGTTCTTC
NA,TRBD1,15,TRBJ2-1,TRBV9,CASNGQGKSDNEQFF,TGTGCCAGCAATGGACAGGGGAAGTCGGACAATGAGCAGTTCTTC
NA,TRBD2,15,TRBJ2-3,TRBV6-5,CASSLGLAGTDTQYF,TGTGCCAGCAGTTTGGGACTAGCGGGCACAGATACGCAGTATTTT
few,TRBD2,12,TRBJ2-7,TRBV7-9,CASSPTSEEQYF,TGTGCCAGCAGCCCGACTAGCGAAGAGCAGTACTTC
NA,NA,15,TRBJ1-2,TRBV11-2,CASSLGVGGDYGYTF,TGTGCCAGCAGCTTAGGGGTCGGAGGGGACTATGGCTACACCTTC
few,NA,14,TRBJ2-1,TRBV9,CASNRQPTYNEQFF,TGTGCCAGCAACCGACAGCCCACCTACAATGAGCAGTTCTTC
NA,NA,14,TRBJ2-7,TRBV5-5,CASSLVAGNYEQYF,TGTGCCAGCAGCTTGGTCGCTGGAAACTACGAGCAGTACTTC
NA,TRBD1,15,TRBJ2-1,TRBV5-1,CASSLRQGSYNEQFF,TGCGCCAGCAGCCTCCGACAGGGCTCCTACAATGAGCAGTTCTTC
NA,NA,15,TRBJ1-6,TRBV6-6,CASSPMREGNSPLHF,TGTGCCAGCAGCCCTATGCGTGAGGGCAATTCACCCCTCCACTTT
NA,NA,15,TRBJ1-6,TRBV11-2,CASSLVSQLNSPLHF,TGTGCCAGCAGCTTAGTTTCACAGCTTAATTCACCCCTCCACTTT
NA,NA,14,TRBJ1-2,TRBV7-2,CASSSSYRVGGYTF,TGTGCCAGCAGCTCCTCGTACAGGGTCGGTGGCTACACCTTC
NA,NA,12,TRBJ1-6,TRBV18,CASSPAGSPLHF,TGTGCCAGCTCACCAGCAGGATCACCCCTCCACTTT
few,NA,15,TRBJ1-1,TRBV14,CASSVGPAGEIEAFF,TGTGCCAGCAGCGTGGGCCCTGCAGGGGAGATTGAAGCTTTCTTT
NA,NA,14,TRBJ1-1,TRBV5-1,CASSPSGGTTEAFF,TGCGCCAGCAGCCCCTCGGGTGGGACCACTGAAGCTTTCTTT
NA,NA,14,TRBJ2-7,TRBV5-1,CASSISGPPYEQYF,TGCGCCAGCAGTATTTCTGGACCGCCCTACGAGCAGTACTTC
few,NA,15,TRBJ1-5,TRBV30,CAWSVVTGINQPQHF,TGTGCCTGGAGTGTTGTCACAGGAATCAATCAGCCCCAGCATTTT
NA,NA,13,TRBJ2-7,TRBV27,CASSLVVGYEQYF,TGTGCCAGCAGTTTAGTTGTGGGGTACGAGCAGTACTTC
NA,TRBD1,13,TRBJ2-5,TRBV6-5,CASTQTGKETQYF,TGTGCCAGCACCCAGACAGGGAAAGAGACCCAGTACTTC
few,TRBD1,15,TRBJ2-1,TRBV19,CASSIRQGPLNEQFF,TGTGCCAGTAGTATCCGACAGGGGCCTTTGAATGAGCAGTTCTTC
NA,TRBD2,20,TRBJ2-1,TRBV13,CASSLGDLFLAGSSYNEQFF,TGTGCCAGCAGCTTAGGCGACCTATTTCTAGCGGGCTCCTCCTACAATGAGCAGTTCTTC
NA,NA,14,TRBJ1-2,TRBV19,CASSQNRDGYGYTF,TGTGCCAGTAGTCAGAACCGGGACGGGTATGGCTACACCTTC
NA,TRBD2,15,TRBJ2-7,TRBV11-3,CASSRRTSGTGEQYF,TGTGCCAGCAGCCGTCGGACTAGCGGGACCGGCGAGCAGTACTTC
NA,NA,12,TRBJ2-5,TRBV4-2,CASSGDKETQYF,TGTGCCAGCAGCGGGGACAAAGAGACCCAGTACTTC
NA,TRBD1,15,TRBJ1-5,TRBV7-2,CASSSGQGLNQPQHF,TGTGCCAGCAGCTCGGGACAGGGGCTCAATCAGCCCCAGCATTTT
NA,TRBD2,16,TRBJ2-1,TRBV2,CASSEALRERYNEQFF,TGTGCCAGCAGTGAAGCGCTGCGGGAGAGGTACAATGAGCAGTTCTTC
NA,TRBD1,18,TRBJ1-3,TRBV7-9,CASIPEGTGLFSGNTIYF,TGTGCCAGCATTCCAGAAGGGACAGGGCTTTTCTCTGGAAACACCATATATTTT
NA,NA,13,TRBJ2-7,TRBV5-8,CATPRVDYYEQYF,TGTGCTACCCCCCGGGTAGATTACTACGAGCAGTACTTC
few,NA,16,TRBJ1-1,TRBV7-8,CASSFRGTAANTEAFF,TGTGCCAGCAGCTTTAGGGGAACGGCAGCTAACACTGAAGCTTTCTTT
NA,TRBD1,15,TRBJ2-2,TRBV7-3,CASSLDRGPTGELFF,TGTGCCAGCAGCTTGGACAGGGGGCCCACCGGGGAGCTGTTTTTT